This TCR beta chain was captured in a study of blood T cell repertoires in COVID-19. Study summary: From T cells, B-cell-depleted T cells, or PBMCs came the material, which was cDNA or gDNA.

V shed 0 bases, J shed 4 bases, and the junction held 10 bases outside the gene matches. CDR1 is SGHRS, CDR2 YFSETQ, per germline. This CDR3 is 17 amino acids long. Under the authors' procedure: Counts of nucleated cells, estimated from reference gene primer amplification, were obtained. TCRdb keeps only in-frame clones here, not all; method: immunoSEQ multiplex PCR. V and J calls and clone size come straight from that table; D and trimming were deduced from the DNA. This sample has about 210,000 clones; 80% occur once, and the top ten carry more than 10%. The sequenced sample consisted of peripheral blood. The sequence was collected from a human donor in a cohort sampled during active COVID-19. The chain joins TRBV5-1 to TRBJ2-7; 10 bases align to TRBD1. CDR3 bases: TGCGCCAGCAGCTTGGGGTCCCCTTGGGACAGGGGATACGAGCAGTACTTC. It specifies CASSLGSPWDRGYEQYF.